This T cell receptor beta chain derives from a study of control samples from healthy donors and cancer patients. In germline, CDR1 is LGHDT, CDR2 YNNKEL (reference sequence). The junction had 8 bases not matched to a gene; V was cut back by 5 bases and J by 8 bases. This CDR3 comprises 15 residues. The repertoire was sequenced with immunoSEQ multiplex PCR; TCRdb's copy has only in-frame clones and lacks some. Of 97,000 or so clones listed, about 92% were seen once; the top ten hold roughly 2.5%. The count of this clone is one. The source of this sequence is a woman between 18 and 30 years old in good health. Specimen: blood. The chain is built from TRBV3-1 (or the pseudogene TRBV3-2) and TRBJ1-4; TRBD1 agrees at 10 bases. CDR3 residues: CASSARQGAGEKLFF. The DNA for the CDR3 is TGTGCCAGCAGCGCCCGACAGGGGGCCGGGGAAAAACTGTTTTTT.